These 24 T cell receptor beta chains originate from one sample sequenced in a study of cytomegalovirus exposure and HLA in healthy donors. Using immunoSEQ multiplex PCR, the repertoire was profiled, and TCRdb retains in-frame clones only, with some absent. In the table there are more than 150,000 clones, about 80% of which are singletons. Sequencing input: PBMCs. All receptors derive from a man aged 18 to 29 in good health and CMV-seropositive.

V usage is TRBV4-3 and J usage is TRBJ1-4; 8 bases agree with TRBD1. The germline CDR1 and CDR2 sequences are LGHNA and YSLEER. This CDR3 is 16 amino acids long. Trimming cost V 0 bases and J 8 bases; bases outside gene matches: 8. As DNA, the CDR3 is TGCGCCAGCAGCCAAGATCAAATACAGGGGGGGGAAAAACTGTTTTTT. This encodes CASSQDQIQGGEKLFF.

V gene TRBV5-1 combines with J gene TRBJ2-7, with 9 bases aligning to TRBD1. V lost 3 bases to trimming and J lost 2 bases; unmatched junction nucleotides: 3. CDR1 SGHRS and CDR2 YFSETQ come from the germline V gene. There are 14 residues in the CDR3. The DNA for the CDR3 is TGCGCCAGCAGCTCCTGGACAGGGGCCTACGAGCAGTACTTC. It is translated as CASSSWTGAYEQYF.

The chain employs TRBV7-2 and TRBJ2-2; D is undetermined. There are 13 residues in the CDR3. Germline-derived CDR1 and CDR2 are SGHTA and FQGNSA. V lost 1 base and J 7 bases, leaving 7 bases between the germline ends. For the CDR3, the DNA is TGTGCCAGCAGCTTAGTCGGTGGCGGGGAGCTGTTTTTT. It specifies CASSLVGGGELFF.

The chain couples TRBV5-4 to TRBJ2-5, with D maybe TRBD2 (6 bases). V gave up 4 bases and J gave up 4 bases, with 14 bases separating them. Per the germline V gene, CDR1 is SGHNT and CDR2 is YYREEE (reference sequence). The CDR3 spans 14 residues. CDR3 coding DNA: TGTGCCAGCAGCAAACCCGGGGGAGGAGAGACCCAGTACTTC. Translation gives CASSKPGGGETQYF.

The chain joins TRBV10-2 to TRBJ2-1; 8 bases align to TRBD2. V shed 10 bases and J 3 bases; nucleotides not matched to a gene: 8. This CDR3 region has 14 residues. The germline V gene encodes CDR1 WSHSY and CDR2 SAAADI. The CDR3 sequence is CATQLSGNYNEQFF. DNA of the CDR3: TGCGCCACCCAACTTAGCGGGAACTACAATGAGCAGTTCTTC.

V usage is TRBV28 and J usage is TRBJ2-3; 9 nucleotides agree with TRBD1. The CDR3 length is 13 residues. Unmatched junction bases numbered 2, after V lost 8 bases and J lost 2 bases. The V gene's germline CDR1 is MDHEN and CDR2 SYDVKM. CDR3 protein: CASRDRVTDTQYF. The CDR3 DNA reads as TGTGCCAGCCGGGACAGGGTCACAGATACGCAGTATTTT.

CDR3 bases: TGTGCCAGCAGAGTGTACAGGGCCCACAATGAGCAGTTCTTC. Encoded protein: CASRVYRAHNEQFF. The chain has TRBV27 and TRBJ2-1; perhaps TRBD1 as D (6 bases). V lost 6 bases and J 5 bases, leaving 14 bases between the germline ends. CDR3 length: 14 residues. The germline V gene encodes CDR1 MNHEY and CDR2 SMNVEV (reference sequence).

V is TRBV5-6 and J is TRBJ1-1; D gene unclear. V was trimmed by 0 bases and J by 0 bases, leaving 12 bases between them. The CDR3 contains 16 residues. Germline CDR1 SGHDT, CDR2 YYEEEE. DNA for the CDR3: TGTGCCAGCAGCTTGGTACGAGGCTTCATGAACACTGAAGCTTTCTTT. Translating gives CASSLVRGFMNTEAFF.

The chain has TRBV13 and TRBJ1-1; maybe TRBD1 (5 bases). V was trimmed by 5 bases and J by 8 bases, leaving 15 bases between them. Germline CDR1 reads PRHDT; CDR2 reads FYEKMQ (reference sequence). The CDR3 contains 13 residues. This CDR3 reads CASSEGAGREAFF. CDR3 DNA sequence: TGTGCCAGCAGCGAAGGGGCAGGACGGGAAGCTTTCTTT.

V usage is TRBV6-5 and J usage is TRBJ1-3, with D unclear. The V end lost 6 bases, the J end lost 0 bases, and 6 bases lay between the germline ends. CDR3 length equals 13 residues. Germline lookup yields CDR1 MNHEY and CDR2 SVGAGI. CDR3 sequence: CASRENSGNTIYF. CDR3 nucleotide sequence: TGTGCCAGCAGAGAGAACTCTGGAAACACCATATATTTT.

The V and J genes are TRBV5-1 and TRBJ2-3; TRBD2 might be the D (6 bases). CDR1 SGHRS and CDR2 YFSETQ come from the germline V gene. The V gene lost 3 bases and the J gene lost 0 bases, with 17 bases spanning the gap. The length of the CDR3 is 17 residues. DNA for the CDR3: TGCGCCAGCAGCTCGTTACTGACTAGATATAGCACAGATACGCAGTATTTT. As protein: CASSSLLTRYSTDTQYF. The full variable domain, in which reference TRBV5-1 and TRBJ2-3 provide the parts outside the CDR3, is KAGVTQTPRYLIKTRGQQVTLSCSPISGHRSVSWYQQTPGQGLQFLFEYFSETQRNKGNFPGRFSGRQFSNSRSEMNVSTLELGDSALYLCASSSLLTRYSTDTQYFGPGTRLTVL.

About this clone itself: This specimen includes other DNA sequences encoding the same CDR3. The chain couples TRBV7-8 to TRBJ1-2, with 7 bases identical to TRBD1. Germline trimming cut 1 base from V and 4 bases from J; bases unmatched to any gene: 6. Germline values: CDR1 SGHVS, CDR2 FQNEAQ. The CDR3 loop spans 15 amino acids. The CDR3 is CASSLGQGASYGYTF. The DNA of the CDR3 is TGTGCCAGCAGCTTAGGACAGGGAGCGTCCTATGGCTACACCTTC.

This chain uses TRBV5-4 with TRBJ2-2; D is perhaps TRBD2 (7 bases). CDR3 length: 15 amino acids. V lost 3 bases and J lost 4, with 13 bases in between. The germline gives CDR1 SGHNT, CDR2 YYREEE (reference sequence). This chain's CDR3 is CASSWEGGATGELFF. CDR3 nucleotide sequence: TGTGCCAGCAGCTGGGAGGGGGGAGCCACCGGGGAGCTGTTTTTT.

CDR3 in DNA: TGTGCCAGTAGCCCGACTAGCGGGAGACGGTCCTACAATGAGCAGTTCTTC. Translated, it gives CASSPTSGRRSYNEQFF. This rearrangement joins TRBV19 to TRBJ2-1, with 12 bases matching TRBD2. CDR1 is LNHDA, CDR2 SQIVND, per germline (reference sequence). Germline trimming cut 6 bases from V and 1 base from J; bases unmatched to any gene: 7. The CDR3 runs 17 residues.

The chain couples TRBV18 to TRBJ2-5; 8 nucleotides line up with TRBD1. With V trimmed by 0 bases and J by 3 bases, 0 bases remained unmatched. The CDR3 covers 14 residues. The germline CDR1 and CDR2 sequences are KGHSH and LQKENI. The CDR3 is CASSPPDREETQYF. In DNA form, the CDR3 reads TGTGCCAGCTCACCACCGGACAGGGAAGAGACCCAGTACTTC.

This clone was counted once. V gene TRBV5-1 combines with J gene TRBJ2-1; 15 positions match TRBD2. The V and J ends lost 5 bases and 7 bases, in that order; junction bases with no gene match: 4. CDR3 length equals 15 residues. The germline gives CDR1 SGHRS, CDR2 YFSETQ. In DNA, the CDR3 is TGCGCCAGCAGTCCGGGACTAGCGGGAGGTAATGAGCAGTTCTTC. Protein product: CASSPGLAGGNEQFF.

The rearrangement joins TRBV27 to TRBJ2-3, with TRBD1 matching 9 bases. Germline trimming cut 6 bases from V and 6 bases from J; bases unmatched to any gene: 13. This CDR3 is built from 16 residues. Germline V CDR1 and CDR2: MNHEY, SMNVEV (reference sequence). The CDR3 sequence: CASSRMGTGRIDTQYF. DNA of the CDR3: TGTGCCAGCAGCCGAATGGGGACAGGGCGAATCGATACGCAGTATTTT.

This clone was recorded once. The chain is built from TRBV5-1 and TRBJ2-2; 12 positions match TRBD2. This CDR3 has 19 residues. V lost 1 base to trimming and J lost 1 base; unmatched junction nucleotides: 8. Germline CDR1 is SGHRS and CDR2 is YFSETQ. The CDR3 DNA follows: TGCGCCAGCAGCTTGATCCAAGGACTAGCGGGGTTGAACACCGGGGAGCTGTTTTTT. This translates into CASSLIQGLAGLNTGELFF.

The chain carries TRBV28 and TRBJ1-2, with 9 positions matching TRBD1. J was trimmed by 6 bases and V by 5 bases; bases with no gene match: 7. This CDR3 is 14 amino acids long. CDR1 and CDR2 from the germline V gene are MDHEN and SYDVKM. CDR3 nucleotide sequence: TGTGCCAGCAGTCCCCCGACAGGGGGTGATGGCTACACCTTC. This gives the protein CASSPPTGGDGYTF.

The chain combines TRBV6-6 with TRBJ2-5, with a weak D call TRBD1 (7 bases). Trimming pared 6 bases from V and 4 bases from J, leaving 12 bases between. The CDR3 has 13 amino acids. Germline V CDR1 and CDR2: MNHNY, SVGAGI (reference sequence). The chain's CDR3 is CASRGQGGETQYF. CDR3 in DNA: TGTGCCAGCAGGGGGCAGGGGGGAGAGACCCAGTACTTC.

V gene TRBV11-2 combines with J gene TRBJ2-7, with TRBD1 matching 8 bases. The V segment lost 4 bases and the J segment 3 bases; nucleotides outside the gene matches: 14. Germline V gives CDR1 SGHAT, CDR2 FQNNGV. The CDR3 is made up of 17 amino acids. CDR3 in DNA: TGTGCCAGCAGCTCCCAGCTTACCGGGACAGGAGACTACGAGCAGTACTTC. Encoded protein: CASSSQLTGTGDYEQYF.

The chain recombines TRBV28 with TRBJ2-1; 13 bases align to TRBD2. With 10 bases clipped from V and 7 bases from J, the junction kept 7 bases outside the gene matches. There are 14 residues in the CDR3. From germline, CDR1 is MDHEN and CDR2 SYDVKM. CDR3 amino acids: CAILPGLAGNEQFF. DNA of the CDR3: TGTGCCATCCTCCCGGGACTAGCGGGAAATGAGCAGTTCTTC. Full variable domain (outside the CDR3, taken from reference TRBV28 and TRBJ2-1): DVKVTQSSRYLVKRTGEKVFLECVQDMDHENMFWYRQDPGLGLRLIYFSYDVKMKEKGDIPEGYSVSREKKERFSLILESASTNQTSMYLCAILPGLAGNEQFFGPGTRLTVL.

This rearrangement joins TRBV19 to TRBJ1-1; TRBD1 is a possible D gene (6 bases). The CDR3 extends over 14 amino acids. Germline CDR1 and CDR2: LNHDA and SQIVND (reference sequence). V was clipped by 6 bases and J by 1 base, with 12 bases between them. In nucleotides, the CDR3 is TGTGCCAGTAGGCTCCGGGGGGCGAACACTGAAGCTTTCTTT. Its translation is CASRLRGANTEAFF.

CDR3 in amino acids: CASSRWDSRQPQHF. The CDR3 bases are TGTGCCAGCAGCCGATGGGACAGCAGACAGCCCCAGCATTTT. The chain recombines TRBV7-9 with TRBJ1-5, with 7 nucleotides matching TRBD1. The CDR3 consists of 14 residues. With 5 bases clipped from V and 7 bases from J, the junction kept 8 bases outside the gene matches. In germline, CDR1 is SEHNR, CDR2 FQNEAQ (reference sequence).